Below are 23 T cell receptor beta chains sequenced from a single sample in a study of T-cell memory formation after mild COVID-19. From the 5' RACE reads, TCRdb called clonotypes with MiXCR, one entry per CDR3 protein. This table has about 440,000 distinct CDR3 sequences, 15% to 20% appearing once. Sequenced sample: PBMCs or a T cell subset sorted from them (not recorded which). The receptor set was obtained from an adult woman who had mild COVID-19 (a few samples of this study predate the infection). Cell type and time point are not known.

V and J are TRBV5-1 and TRBJ2-7, with 7 bases that match TRBD1. J lost 1 base, V lost 4 bases, and 8 bases had no gene match. Germline V lookup: CDR1 SGHRS, CDR2 YFSETQ. The CDR3 totals 15 residues. The CDR3 DNA follows: TGCGCCAGCAGCCTAATATACAGGGGATCCTACGAGCAGTACTTC. Translating gives CASSLIYRGSYEQYF.

The chain joins TRBV7-9 to TRBJ2-1; 11 bases fit TRBD2. With 5 bases clipped from V and 10 bases from J, the junction kept 7 bases outside the gene matches. Germline V gene lookup returns CDR1 SEHNR and CDR2 FQNEAQ (reference sequence). The CDR3 sequence is 14 residues long. The CDR3 nucleotides are TGTGCCAGCAGCCAGGGACTAGCGGTATACGAGCAGTTCTTC. Amino acids: CASSQGLAVYEQFF.

The sample holds a few counts of this clonotype. This sequence joins TRBV20-1 and TRBJ1-4; the D gene is possibly TRBD1 (6 bases). Germline V CDR1 and CDR2: DFQATT, SNEGSKA (reference sequence). CDR3 size: 13 residues. Trimming pared 3 bases from V and 8 bases from J, leaving 13 bases between. CDR3 sequence reads: CSARPGHREKLFF. DNA for the CDR3: TGCAGTGCTAGGCCGGGACACCGGGAAAAACTGTTTTTT.

The genes are TRBV4-1 and TRBJ1-1; no definite D call. Trimming cost V 0 bases and J 2 bases, with 7 bases left between them. Germline CDR1 reads MGHRA; CDR2 reads YSYEKL. The CDR3 totals 14 residues. CDR3 sequence reads: CASSQEEGNTEAFF. The CDR3 region has the DNA TGCGCCAGCAGCCAAGAGGAGGGAAACACTGAAGCTTTCTTT.

The chain joins TRBV9 to TRBJ2-2; 10 bases match TRBD1. J was trimmed by 4 bases and V by 3 bases; bases with no gene match: 6. Germline-derived CDR1 and CDR2 are SGDLS and YYNGEE. The CDR3 runs 16 residues. For the CDR3, the DNA is TGTGCCAGCAGCGGACCGGGACAGGGGCTCACCGGGGAGCTGTTTTTT. It translates to CASSGPGQGLTGELFF.

This clonotype came up a few times. This chain uses TRBV7-3 with TRBJ2-3, with 7 bases that match TRBD2. J gave up 4 bases and V 0 bases, and 13 bases lay outside the gene matches. Germline V gene sequence: CDR1 SGHTA, CDR2 FQGTGA. There are 18 residues in the CDR3. Here the CDR3 reads CASSLTSGGGGSSDTQYF. CDR3 nucleotides: TGTGCCAGCAGCTTAACTTCGGGGGGAGGCGGGAGTTCAGATACGCAGTATTTT. Full variable domain (rest looked up from reference TRBV7-3 and TRBJ2-3): GAGVSQTPSNKVTEKGKYVELRCDPISGHTALYWYRQSLGQGPEFLIYFQGTGAADDSGLPNDRFFAVRPEGSVSTLKIQRTERGDSAVYLCASSLTSGGGGSSDTQYFGPGTRLTVL.

This clonotype was seen repeatedly, ten times or more. This chain links TRBV5-1 with TRBJ2-1; 9 nucleotides agree with TRBD1. Germline V lookup: CDR1 SGHRS, CDR2 YFSETQ. The CDR3 is 17 residues long. V lost 0 bases to trimming and J lost 3 bases; unmatched junction nucleotides: 7. In DNA, the CDR3 is TGCGCCAGCAGCTTGGAACCGGGACAGGGAGGCTACAATGAGCAGTTCTTC. This codes for CASSLEPGQGGYNEQFF.

Only a few counts were recorded for this clonotype. The chain couples TRBV9 to TRBJ2-2; TRBD1 matches at 7 bases. This CDR3 contains 16 residues. J lost 1 base, V lost 4 bases, and 7 bases had no gene match. Per germline, CDR1 SGDLS and CDR2 YYNGEE. The CDR3 region has the DNA TGTGCCAGCAGCTCCGGGACAGTCCAGAACACCGGGGAGCTGTTTTTT. It specifies CASSSGTVQNTGELFF.

This clonotype was found a few times. V gene TRBV4-2 combines with J gene TRBJ1-1; maybe TRBD1 (6 bases). The V end was cut by 1 base, the J end by 0 bases, with 12 bases between. This CDR3 is built from 16 residues. The germline V gene has CDR1 LGHNA and CDR2 YNFKEQ. DNA of the CDR3: TGTGCCAGCAGCCAAGCAGGGGTAGGTATGAACACTGAAGCTTTCTTT. Translating it yields CASSQAGVGMNTEAFF.

This chain uses TRBV12-3 or TRBV12-4 with TRBJ2-2; 12 bases agree with TRBD2. The CDR3 runs 17 residues. J gave up 5 bases and V 4 bases, and 8 bases lay outside the gene matches. The CDR3 DNA reads as TGTGCCAGCAGTTATCTAGCGGGAGGGCCGAGTACCGGGGAGCTGTTTTTT. Its protein is CASSYLAGGPSTGELFF.

The chain links TRBV5-4 to TRBJ2-7; 14 bases are a match to TRBD2. This CDR3 is 18 amino acids long. Germline loops: CDR1 SGHNT, CDR2 YYREEE (reference sequence). The ends lost 4 bases at V and 4 bases at J; junction bases unmatched: 13. CDR3 in amino acids: CASSPRGLAGAILYEQYF. The CDR3 bases are TGTGCCAGCAGCCCCAGGGGACTAGCGGGAGCTATACTATACGAGCAGTACTTC.

The chain carries TRBV7-3 and TRBJ1-1; 7 bases line up with TRBD1. Germline lookup yields CDR1 SGHTA and CDR2 FQGTGA. The CDR3 covers 14 residues. Trimming cost V 7 bases and J 1 base; bases outside gene matches: 6. The CDR3 loop is CASKTGTENTEAFF. The CDR3 bases are TGTGCCAGCAAAACCGGGACAGAGAACACTGAAGCTTTCTTT. The full variable domain, with the rest looked up from reference TRBV7-3 and TRBJ1-1, is GAGVSQTPSNKVTEKGKYVELRCDPISGHTALYWYRQSLGQGPEFLIYFQGTGAADDSGLPNDRFFAVRPEGSVSTLKIQRTERGDSAVYLCASKTGTENTEAFFGQGTRLTVV.

This clonotype was seen more than once but under ten times. The V gene is TRBV7-2, the J gene TRBJ2-5; TRBD2 agrees at 8 bases. CDR1 is SGHTA and CDR2 is FQGNSA in the germline V gene. The CDR3 covers 13 residues. The junction had 1 base not matched to a gene; V was cut back by 2 bases and J by 5 bases. The DNA for the CDR3 is TGTGCCAGCAGCTTACCTAGCGGGGAGACCCAGTACTTC. Translation: CASSLPSGETQYF.

Judged by abundance, this clonotype is medium-sized. The chain recombines TRBV24-1 with TRBJ2-1; no clear D gene. This CDR3 spans 13 amino acids. Germline V gives CDR1 KGHDR, CDR2 SFDVKD. Between the trimmed V and J ends, which lost 4 bases and 8 bases, there was a span of 11 bases. DNA for the CDR3: TGTGCCACCAGTGAGGTGGCGTGGGATGAGCAGTTCTTC. Its translation is CATSEVAWDEQFF.

This chain links TRBV12-3 or TRBV12-4 with TRBJ1-3; D remains ambiguous. The CDR3 length is 11 residues. Trimming removed 10 bases from V and 0 bases from J, with 4 bases in between. CDR3 residues: CATYSGNTIYF. CDR3 DNA: TGTGCCACCTACTCTGGAAACACCATATATTTT.

This chain uses TRBV10-3 with TRBJ2-6; 11 bases are a match to TRBD1. V lost 8 bases, J lost 2 bases, and 2 bases stayed unmatched. This CDR3 has 15 amino acids. Germline assignment: CDR1 ENHRY and CDR2 SYGVKD. The CDR3 is CAIGQGATGANVLTF. DNA for the CDR3: TGTGCCATCGGACAGGGGGCGACTGGGGCCAACGTCCTGACTTTC.

This clonotype was observed a few times. The V gene is TRBV4-3, the J gene TRBJ2-7; 9 bases agree with TRBD1. Germline loops: CDR1 LGHNA, CDR2 YSLEER. After removal of 4 bases from V and 5 bases from J, the junction contained 6 bases not matched to a gene. The CDR3 extends over 14 amino acids. CDR3 residues: CASSRGQGINEQYF. The CDR3 nucleotides are TGCGCCAGCAGCCGAGGACAGGGGATTAACGAGCAGTACTTC.

This clonotype was recorded a few times. The chain joins TRBV18 to TRBJ1-6; 7 bases align to TRBD1. The CDR3 consists of 14 residues. CDR1 is KGHSH, CDR2 LQKENI, per germline. Trimming at V came to 3 bases and at J to 9 bases, leaving 5 bases not matched to a gene. In DNA, the CDR3 is TGTGCCAGCTCACCCGAGACAGGGAGTTCACCCCTCCACTTT. Protein: CASSPETGSSPLHF.

This clonotype was picked up a small number of times. The chain joins TRBV12-3 or TRBV12-4 to TRBJ1-5, with a tentative D call TRBD1 (5 bases). The CDR3 length is 14 residues. V was shortened by 2 bases and J by 8 bases, with 13 bases between the two germline ends. Here the CDR3 DNA reads TGTGCCAGCAGTTTAAACCCACGCAGGGAGCCCCAGCATTTT. Residues: CASSLNPRREPQHF.

This clonotype was seen at least ten times. The chain couples TRBV11-2 to TRBJ2-7; no firm D call. The CDR3 sequence is 13 residues long. V lost 5 bases, J lost 7 bases, and 15 bases lay in between. Germline lookup yields CDR1 SGHAT and CDR2 FQNNGV. The CDR3 sequence is CASSNRPEVEQYF. DNA for the CDR3: TGTGCCAGCAGCAATAGACCGGAAGTTGAGCAGTACTTC.

V is TRBV7-3 and J is TRBJ2-1; no reliable D call. Germline CDR1 SGHTA, CDR2 FQGTGA. CDR3 length equals 16 residues. Trimming removed 5 bases from V and 5 bases from J, with 19 bases in between. Here the CDR3 DNA reads TGTGCCAGCAGCCTAGTAGGTGGGCCCAAGGACAATGAGCAGTTCTTC. It specifies CASSLVGGPKDNEQFF. The whole variable domain, filled in from reference TRBV7-3 and TRBJ2-1, reads GAGVSQTPSNKVTEKGKYVELRCDPISGHTALYWYRQSLGQGPEFLIYFQGTGAADDSGLPNDRFFAVRPEGSVSTLKIQRTERGDSAVYLCASSLVGGPKDNEQFFGPGTRLTVL.

The chain joins TRBV7-8 to TRBJ2-3; a possible D gene is TRBD2 (6 bases). V lost 2 bases and J lost 4, with 10 bases in between. Germline V gene lookup returns CDR1 SGHVS and CDR2 FQNEAQ. This CDR3 is 14 amino acids long. CDR3 protein: CASSLFGGADTQYF. The CDR3 DNA reads TGTGCCAGCAGCTTATTCGGGGGTGCAGATACGCAGTATTTT.

This chain joins TRBV27 and TRBJ2-1; D remains unclear. The germline V and J ends were trimmed by 6 bases and 0 bases, with 18 bases remaining between them. CDR3 length: 17 amino acids. Looked up from germline, CDR1 is MNHEY and CDR2 is SMNVEV (reference sequence). The CDR3, as DNA: TGTGCCAGCAGGGGGATGTCCCACTACCCCTCCTACAATGAGCAGTTCTTC. This translates into CASRGMSHYPSYNEQFF.